This T cell receptor beta chain appears in the sequencing data of a study of CD8+CD57+ T cells in acquired aplastic anemia. Notes on the study in general: Sharing between patients and controls was observed for about 27 CD8+ CDR3 sequences.

In patients chosen for sequencing, flow cytometry had shown CD8+CD57+ cell expansion. The CDR3 is made up of 14 amino acids. The V gene's germline CDR1 is KGHDR and CDR2 SFDVKD. A word on this clonotype: Its target is not known. A junction end diverges from the germline sequence, so it may reflect a read error.

The study profiled TCR beta VDJ and CDR3 using genomic DNA as template. TCRdb re-derived calls from the reads in MiXCR, one entry per CDR3 protein. The sample includes about 200,000 distinct CDR3 sequences, approximately 65% seen only once; the top ten take under 60%. The chain joins TRBV24-1 to TRBJ1-1; unclear D gene. Sample: sorted CD4+, CD8+, or CD8+CD57+ T cells (not recorded which) from PBMCs. This sequence was found in a human donor with aplastic anemia. The CDR3 sequence is CATGEVGGNTEAFF. The CDR3 region has the DNA TGTGCCACCGGTGAGGTAGGAGGGAACACTGAAGCTTTCTTT.